Listed here is a single T cell receptor (beta chain). The CDR3 loop spans 13 amino acids. The germline V gene encodes CDR1 SEHNR and CDR2 FQNEAQ (reference sequence). Trimming cost V 3 bases and J 3 bases, with 7 bases left between them. The data were taken from a study of blood T cell repertoires in COVID-19. Turning to the study itself: T cells, B-cell-depleted T cells, or PBMCs provided the cDNA or gDNA that served as material.

Participants were aged roughly 18 to 89 years from some 24 US areas. Membership in each cohort depended on participant-reported clinical history. Original methodology: Reference gene primer amplification in the assay estimated nucleated cell counts. Repertoires were generated with immunoSEQ multiplex PCR, while TCRdb's copy carries only in-frame clones and drops some. D and trimming come from the DNA, and the V and J calls and clone size come from that table. This repertoire shows roughly 310,000 clones, over 75% found once; its top ten account for roughly a tenth. The chain uses TRBV7-9 and TRBJ2-3, with D perhaps matching TRBD2 (6 bases). The receptor was derived from a woman aged 40 to 49 who had recovered from COVID-19. Specimen: PBMCs or T cells enriched from blood (not recorded which). In DNA, the CDR3 is TGTGCCAGCAGCTTCGGGAGTACAGATACGCAGTATTTT. Translating gives CASSFGSTDTQYF.